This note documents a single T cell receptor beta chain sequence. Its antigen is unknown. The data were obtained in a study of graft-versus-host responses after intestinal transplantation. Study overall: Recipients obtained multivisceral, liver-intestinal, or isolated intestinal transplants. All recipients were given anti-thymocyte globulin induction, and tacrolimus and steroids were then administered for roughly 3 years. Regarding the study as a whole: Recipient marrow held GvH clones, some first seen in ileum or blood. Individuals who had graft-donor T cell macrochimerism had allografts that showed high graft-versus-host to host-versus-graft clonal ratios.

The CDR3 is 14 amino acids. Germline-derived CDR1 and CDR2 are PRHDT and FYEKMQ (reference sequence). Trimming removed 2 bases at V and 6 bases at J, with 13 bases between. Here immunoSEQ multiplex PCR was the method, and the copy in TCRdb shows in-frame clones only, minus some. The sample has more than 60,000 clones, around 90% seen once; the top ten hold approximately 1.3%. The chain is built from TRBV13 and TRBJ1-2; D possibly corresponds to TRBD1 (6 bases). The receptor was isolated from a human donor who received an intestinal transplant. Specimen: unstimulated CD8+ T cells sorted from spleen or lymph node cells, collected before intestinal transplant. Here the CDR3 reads CASSLFGGGDGYTF. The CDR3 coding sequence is TGTGCCAGCAGCTTATTCGGCGGGGGCGATGGCTACACCTTC.